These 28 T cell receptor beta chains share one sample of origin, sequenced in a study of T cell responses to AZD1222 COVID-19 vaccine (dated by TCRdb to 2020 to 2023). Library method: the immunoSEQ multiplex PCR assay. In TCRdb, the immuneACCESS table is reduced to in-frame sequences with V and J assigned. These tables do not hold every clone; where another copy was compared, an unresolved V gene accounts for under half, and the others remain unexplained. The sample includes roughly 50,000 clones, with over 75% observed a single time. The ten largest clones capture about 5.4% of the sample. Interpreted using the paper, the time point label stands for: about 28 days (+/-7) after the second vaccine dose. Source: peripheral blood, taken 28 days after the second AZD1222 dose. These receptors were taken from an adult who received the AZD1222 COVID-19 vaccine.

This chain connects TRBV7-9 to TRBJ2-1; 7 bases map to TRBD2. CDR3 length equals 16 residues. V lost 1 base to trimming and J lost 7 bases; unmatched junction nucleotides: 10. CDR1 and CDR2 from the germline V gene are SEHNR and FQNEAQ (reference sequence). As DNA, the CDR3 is TGTGCCAGCAGCTTAGGCTGGGCGGGAGTGGGGAATGAGCAGTTCTTC. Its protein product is CASSLGWAGVGNEQFF.

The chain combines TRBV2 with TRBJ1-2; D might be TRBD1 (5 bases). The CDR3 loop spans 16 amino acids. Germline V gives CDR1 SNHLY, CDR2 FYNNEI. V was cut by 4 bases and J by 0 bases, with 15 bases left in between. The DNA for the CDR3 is TGTGCCAGCAGTGTGGCAGGGCCCCCCTCTAACTATGGCTACACCTTC. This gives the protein CASSVAGPPSNYGYTF.

The CDR3: CASSPTYNSPLHF. CDR3 bases: TGTGCCAGCAGTCCCACTTATAATTCACCCCTCCACTTT. This chain uses TRBV27 with TRBJ1-6; D is ambiguous. Germline V gene lookup returns CDR1 MNHEY and CDR2 SMNVEV (reference sequence). Between the trimmed V and J ends, which lost 5 bases and 4 bases, there was a span of 6 bases. The CDR3 totals 13 residues.

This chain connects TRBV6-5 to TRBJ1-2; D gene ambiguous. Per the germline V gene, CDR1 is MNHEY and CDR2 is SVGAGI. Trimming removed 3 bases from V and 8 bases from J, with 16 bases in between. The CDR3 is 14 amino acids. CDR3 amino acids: CASSYSDTSTGYTF. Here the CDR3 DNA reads TGTGCCAGCAGTTATAGCGACACCTCTACGGGCTACACCTTC.

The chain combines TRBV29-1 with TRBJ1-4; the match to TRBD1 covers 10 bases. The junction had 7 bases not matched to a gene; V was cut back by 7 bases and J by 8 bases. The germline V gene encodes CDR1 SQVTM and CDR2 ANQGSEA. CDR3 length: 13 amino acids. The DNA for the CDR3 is TGCAGCGCCCGGGACAGGGGACGCGAAAAACTGTTTTTT. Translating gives CSARDRGREKLFF.

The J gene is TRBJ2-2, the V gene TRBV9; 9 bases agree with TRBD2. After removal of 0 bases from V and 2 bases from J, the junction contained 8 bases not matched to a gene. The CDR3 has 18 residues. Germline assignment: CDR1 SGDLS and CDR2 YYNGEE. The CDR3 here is CASSVDGLAGFNTGELFF. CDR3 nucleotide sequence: TGTGCCAGCAGCGTAGATGGGCTAGCGGGGTTTAACACCGGGGAGCTGTTTTTT.

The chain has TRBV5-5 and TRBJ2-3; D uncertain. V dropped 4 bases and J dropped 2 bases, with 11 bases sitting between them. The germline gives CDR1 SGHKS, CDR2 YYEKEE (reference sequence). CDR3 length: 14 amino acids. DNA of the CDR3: TGTGCCAGCAGCCCGGCGGCCTTCACAGATACGCAGTATTTT. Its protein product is CASSPAAFTDTQYF.

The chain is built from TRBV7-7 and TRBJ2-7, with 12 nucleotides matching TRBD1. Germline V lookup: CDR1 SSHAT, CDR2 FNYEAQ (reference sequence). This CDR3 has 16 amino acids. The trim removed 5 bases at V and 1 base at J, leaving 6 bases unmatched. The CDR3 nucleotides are TGTGCCAGCAGCGGAAAGGGACAGGGGGCTTCCTACGAGCAGTACTTC. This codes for CASSGKGQGASYEQYF.

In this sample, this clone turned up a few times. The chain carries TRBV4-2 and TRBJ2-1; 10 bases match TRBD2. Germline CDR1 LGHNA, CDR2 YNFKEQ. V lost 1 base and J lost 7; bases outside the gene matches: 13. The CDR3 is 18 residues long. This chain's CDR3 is CASSQVTPLAGVSNEQFF. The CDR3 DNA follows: TGTGCCAGCAGCCAAGTCACCCCTCTAGCGGGAGTCAGTAATGAGCAGTTCTTC.

The CDR3 loop reads CASSPPLGRDRAHYGYTF. In DNA, the CDR3 is TGCGCCAGCAGCCCCCCTCTCGGTCGGGACAGGGCCCATTATGGCTACACCTTC. This chain connects TRBV4-1 to TRBJ1-2, with TRBD1 identical over 9 bases. The CDR3 is 18 residues long. V gave up 4 bases and J gave up 5 bases; unmatched junction bases: 17. The V gene's germline CDR1 is MGHRA and CDR2 YSYEKL.

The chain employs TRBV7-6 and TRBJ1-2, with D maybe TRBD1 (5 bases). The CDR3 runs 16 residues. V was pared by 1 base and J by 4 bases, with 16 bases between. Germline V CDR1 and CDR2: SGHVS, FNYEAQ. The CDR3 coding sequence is TGTGCCAGCAGCTTAGTTGGTGCCAGCGGGGGCTATGGCTACACCTTC. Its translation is CASSLVGASGGYGYTF.

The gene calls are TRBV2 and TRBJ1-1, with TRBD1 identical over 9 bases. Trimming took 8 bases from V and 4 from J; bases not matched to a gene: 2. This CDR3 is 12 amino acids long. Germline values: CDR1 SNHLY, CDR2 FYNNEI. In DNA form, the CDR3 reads TGTGCCAGCGGGGACAGGGCCACTGAAGCTTTCTTT. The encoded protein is CASGDRATEAFF.

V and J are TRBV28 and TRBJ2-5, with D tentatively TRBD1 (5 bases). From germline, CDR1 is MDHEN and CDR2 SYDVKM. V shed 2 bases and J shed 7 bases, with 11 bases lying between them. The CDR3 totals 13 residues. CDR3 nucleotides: TGTGCCAGCAGTTTACAGGGTGTAGGGACCCAGTACTTC. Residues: CASSLQGVGTQYF.

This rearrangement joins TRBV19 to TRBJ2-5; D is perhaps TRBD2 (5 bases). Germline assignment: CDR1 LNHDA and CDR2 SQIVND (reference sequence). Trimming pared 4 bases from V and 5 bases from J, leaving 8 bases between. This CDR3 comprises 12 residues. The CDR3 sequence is CASSTRGETQYF. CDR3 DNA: TGTGCCAGTAGTACCCGCGGGGAGACCCAGTACTTC. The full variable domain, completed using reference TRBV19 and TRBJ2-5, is DGGITQSPKYLFRKEGQNVTLSCEQNLNHDAMYWYRQDPGQGLRLIYYSQIVNDFQKGDIAEGYSVSREKKESFPLTVTSAQKNPTAFYLCASSTRGETQYFGPGTRLLVL.

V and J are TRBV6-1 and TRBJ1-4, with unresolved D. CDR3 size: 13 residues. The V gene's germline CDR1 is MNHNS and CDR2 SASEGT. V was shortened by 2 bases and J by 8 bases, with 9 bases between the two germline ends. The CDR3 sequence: CASSEMGGEKLFF. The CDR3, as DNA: TGTGCCAGCAGTGAAATGGGAGGGGAAAAACTGTTTTTT.

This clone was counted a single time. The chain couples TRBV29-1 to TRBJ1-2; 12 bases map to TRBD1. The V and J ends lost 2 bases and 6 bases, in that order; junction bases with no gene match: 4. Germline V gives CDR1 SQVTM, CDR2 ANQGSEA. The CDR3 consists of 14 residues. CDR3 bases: TGCAGCGTTGAAACCGGGACAGGGGGCCATGGCTACACCTTC. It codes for CSVETGTGGHGYTF.

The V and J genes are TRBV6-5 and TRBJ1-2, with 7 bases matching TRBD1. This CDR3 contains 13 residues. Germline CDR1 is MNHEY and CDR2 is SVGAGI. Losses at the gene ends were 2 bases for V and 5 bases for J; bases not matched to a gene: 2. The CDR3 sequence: CASSYHRGYGYTF. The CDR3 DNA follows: TGTGCCAGCAGTTACCACAGGGGTTATGGCTACACCTTC.

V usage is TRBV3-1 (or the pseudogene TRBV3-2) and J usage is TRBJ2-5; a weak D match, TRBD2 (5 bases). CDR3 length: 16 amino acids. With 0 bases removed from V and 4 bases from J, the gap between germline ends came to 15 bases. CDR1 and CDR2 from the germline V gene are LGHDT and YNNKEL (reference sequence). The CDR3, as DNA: TGTGCCAGCAGCCAAGAGGGGTACGGGGTGGGAGAGACCCAGTACTTC. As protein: CASSQEGYGVGETQYF.

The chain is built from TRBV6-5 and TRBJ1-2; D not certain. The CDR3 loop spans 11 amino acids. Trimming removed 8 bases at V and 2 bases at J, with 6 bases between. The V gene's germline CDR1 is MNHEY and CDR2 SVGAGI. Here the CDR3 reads CASEGNYGYTF. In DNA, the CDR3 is TGTGCCAGCGAAGGGAACTATGGCTACACCTTC.

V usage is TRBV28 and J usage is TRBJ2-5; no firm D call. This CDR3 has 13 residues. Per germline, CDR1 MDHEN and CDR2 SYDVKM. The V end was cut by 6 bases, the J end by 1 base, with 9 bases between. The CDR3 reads CASSPTRQETQYF. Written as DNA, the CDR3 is TGTGCCAGCAGCCCGACCCGCCAAGAGACCCAGTACTTC.

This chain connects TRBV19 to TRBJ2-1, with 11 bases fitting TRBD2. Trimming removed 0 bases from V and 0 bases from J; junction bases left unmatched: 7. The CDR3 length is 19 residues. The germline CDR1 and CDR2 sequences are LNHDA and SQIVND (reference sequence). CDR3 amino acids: CASSIDGSGRVYSYNEQFF. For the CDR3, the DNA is TGTGCCAGTAGTATAGATGGTAGCGGGAGGGTCTACTCCTACAATGAGCAGTTCTTC.

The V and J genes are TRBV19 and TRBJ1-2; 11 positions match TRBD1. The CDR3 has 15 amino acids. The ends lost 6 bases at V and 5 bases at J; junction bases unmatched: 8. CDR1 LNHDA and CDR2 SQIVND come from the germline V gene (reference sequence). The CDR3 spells CASSAPGQGVYGYTF. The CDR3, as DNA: TGTGCCAGTAGCGCCCCGGGACAGGGGGTGTATGGCTACACCTTC.

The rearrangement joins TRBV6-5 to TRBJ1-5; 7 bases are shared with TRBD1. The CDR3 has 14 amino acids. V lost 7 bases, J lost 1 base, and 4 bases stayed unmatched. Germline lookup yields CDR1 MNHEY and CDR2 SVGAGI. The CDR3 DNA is TGTGCCAGCAACCCGACAGGGAGCAATCAGCCCCAGCATTTT. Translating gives CASNPTGSNQPQHF.

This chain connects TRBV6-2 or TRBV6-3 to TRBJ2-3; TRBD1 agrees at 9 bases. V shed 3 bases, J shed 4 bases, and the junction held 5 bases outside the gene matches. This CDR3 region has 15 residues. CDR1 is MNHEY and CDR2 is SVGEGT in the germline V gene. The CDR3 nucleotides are TGTGCCAGCAGTTATCCCGACAGGGGGTCAGATACGCAGTATTTT. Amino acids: CASSYPDRGSDTQYF.

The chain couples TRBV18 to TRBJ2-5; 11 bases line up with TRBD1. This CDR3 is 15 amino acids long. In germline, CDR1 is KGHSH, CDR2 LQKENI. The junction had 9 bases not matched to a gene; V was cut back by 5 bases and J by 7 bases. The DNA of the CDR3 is TGTGCCAGCTCATCTGGACAGGGGGCGTTGGTGACCCAGTACTTC. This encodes CASSSGQGALVTQYF. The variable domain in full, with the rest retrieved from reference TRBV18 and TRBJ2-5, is NAGVMQNPRHLVRRRGQEARLRCSPMKGHSHVYWYRQLPEEGLKFMVYLQKENIIDESGMPKERFSAEFPKEGPSILRIQQVVRGDSAAYFCASSSGQGALVTQYFGPGTRLLVL.

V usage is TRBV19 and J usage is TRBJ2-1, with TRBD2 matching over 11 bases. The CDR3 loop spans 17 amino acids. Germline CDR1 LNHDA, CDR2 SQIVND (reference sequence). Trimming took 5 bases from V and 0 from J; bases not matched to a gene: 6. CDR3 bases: TGTGCCAGTAGTGCCCGACTAGCGGGGCTCTCCTACAATGAGCAGTTCTTC. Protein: CASSARLAGLSYNEQFF.

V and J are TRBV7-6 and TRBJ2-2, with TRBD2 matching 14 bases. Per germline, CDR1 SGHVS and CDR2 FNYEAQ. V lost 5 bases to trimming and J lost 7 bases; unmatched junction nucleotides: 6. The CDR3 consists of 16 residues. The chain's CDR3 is CASSPGLAGGHGELFF. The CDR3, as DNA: TGTGCCAGCAGCCCAGGACTAGCGGGAGGACACGGGGAGCTGTTTTTT.

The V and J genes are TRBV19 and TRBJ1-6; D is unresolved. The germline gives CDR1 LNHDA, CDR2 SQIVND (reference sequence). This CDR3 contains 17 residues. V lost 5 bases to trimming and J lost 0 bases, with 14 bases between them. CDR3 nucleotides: TGTGCCAGTAGTCTTCGAGACGGGAGCTCCTATAATTCACCCCTCCACTTT. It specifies CASSLRDGSSYNSPLHF.